This passage covers 22 T cell receptor beta chains from one sample sequenced in a study of T cell responses to AZD1222 COVID-19 vaccine (dated by TCRdb to the early 2020s). To prepare the library, the immunoSEQ multiplex PCR assay was applied. TCRdb mirrors the immuneACCESS table, restricted to in-frame sequences. Some clones are absent from its copies; in checked studies, under half trace to an unresolved V gene, and the reason for the others is unknown. The sample profile shows some 180,000 clones; around 85% of them were found once. The ten largest clones capture 0.85% to 1.1% of the sample. This sample's time point label indicates: about 28 days (+/-7) after the second vaccine dose. The sample was peripheral blood, taken 28 days after the second AZD1222 dose. These receptors were collected from an adult who received the AZD1222 COVID-19 vaccine.

The chain has TRBV19 and TRBJ2-7; 10 nucleotides line up with TRBD1. The CDR3 is made up of 15 amino acids. The junction had 9 bases not matched to a gene; V was cut back by 6 bases and J by 4 bases. Germline V gene data show CDR1 as LNHDA and CDR2 as SQIVND (reference sequence). The CDR3 DNA sequence: TGTGCCAGTAGGCGCACCGGGACAGGGGAATACGAGCAGTACTTC. It is translated as CASRRTGTGEYEQYF.

J is TRBJ2-7 and V is TRBV30; TRBD1 matches at 8 bases. Germline values: CDR1 GTSNPN, CDR2 SVGIG (reference sequence). The CDR3 length is 13 residues. The J segment lost 1 base and the V segment lost 5 bases, leaving 4 bases of the junction unmatched. Here the CDR3 DNA reads TGTGCCTGGGCGGACAGGGCATCCTACGAGCAGTACTTC. This translates into CAWADRASYEQYF.

The rearrangement joins TRBV18 to TRBJ1-1, with TRBD1 matching over 7 bases. The CDR3 has 12 amino acids. Germline CDR1 is KGHSH and CDR2 is LQKENI. Trimming took 8 bases from V and 7 from J; bases not matched to a gene: 7. CDR3 protein: CASHGQDNEAFF. CDR3 nucleotide sequence: TGTGCCAGCCATGGACAGGACAATGAAGCTTTCTTT.

The chain links TRBV27 to TRBJ2-7; D uncertain. Germline V gene lookup returns CDR1 MNHEY and CDR2 SMNVEV (reference sequence). The CDR3 runs 13 residues. Trimming shortened V by 6 bases and J by 0 bases, and 9 bases separated the two germline ends. CDR3: CASSSGSSYEQYF. The CDR3 region has the DNA TGTGCCAGCAGCTCAGGTAGCTCCTACGAGCAGTACTTC.

The V and J genes are TRBV6-2 or TRBV6-3 and TRBJ1-5; D remains unclear. CDR3 size: 14 residues. The V and J ends lost 6 bases and 7 bases respectively, with 16 bases between them. In germline, CDR1 is MNHEY, CDR2 SVGEGT. The chain's CDR3 is CASSSALATQPQHF. In DNA form, the CDR3 reads TGTGCCAGCAGCTCCGCACTAGCGACCCAGCCCCAGCATTTT.

The chain couples TRBV3-1 (or the pseudogene TRBV3-2) to TRBJ2-1, with a possible D match to TRBD2 (5 bases). CDR3 length: 20 amino acids. The germline V gene encodes CDR1 LGHDT and CDR2 YNNKEL (reference sequence). Between the trimmed V and J ends, which lost 0 bases and 0 bases, there was a span of 21 bases. CDR3 coding DNA: TGTGCCAGCAGCCAAGATAGCGCGGACCGGCCCTCTAGCTCCTACAATGAGCAGTTCTTC. This codes for CASSQDSADRPSSSYNEQFF.

The chain joins TRBV7-8 to TRBJ1-2, with D unresolved. Between the trimmed V and J ends, which lost 7 bases and 8 bases, there was a span of 23 bases. Germline V lookup: CDR1 SGHVS, CDR2 FQNEAQ. This CDR3 spans 15 amino acids. Written as DNA, the CDR3 is TGTGCCAGCACCACCGGGAAGGATGGAGCGGGCGGCTACACCTTC. Translating gives CASTTGKDGAGGYTF.

This chain connects TRBV15 to TRBJ1-3; D unclear. From germline, CDR1 is LNHNV and CDR2 YYDKDF (reference sequence). The CDR3 runs 16 residues. The V and J ends lost 1 base and 0 bases respectively, with 10 bases between them. As DNA, the CDR3 is TGTGCCACCAGCAGAGGGAGGGAGAGCTCTGGAAACACCATATATTTT. Protein: CATSRGRESSGNTIYF. The full variable domain, rest sourced from reference TRBV15 and TRBJ1-3, is DAMVIQNPRYQVTQFGKPVTLSCSQTLNHNVMYWYQQKSSQAPKLLFHYYDKDFNNEADTPDNFQSRRPNTSFCFLDIRSPGLGDTAMYLCATSRGRESSGNTIYFGEGSWLTVV.

The V call is TRBV10-3, the J call TRBJ2-3; D is unresolved. Trimming took off 3 bases at V and 7 bases at J, with 8 bases between the two ends. This CDR3 spans 12 amino acids. In germline, CDR1 is ENHRY, CDR2 SYGVKD. The CDR3 sequence: CAISDNLYTQYF. Written as DNA, the CDR3 is TGTGCCATCAGTGATAACCTATATACGCAGTATTTT.

About this clone: The sample contains more than one DNA sequence encoding this CDR3. CDR3 DNA: TGTGCCAGCAGTCTCAGCTCCTACGAGCAGTACTTC. It specifies CASSLSSYEQYF. This chain links TRBV7-9 with TRBJ2-7; D remains ambiguous. Germline CDR1 and CDR2: SEHNR and FQNEAQ (reference sequence). Trimming took 6 bases from V and 0 from J, leaving 6 bases between them. The CDR3 contains 12 residues. Supplemented by reference TRBV7-9 and TRBJ2-7, the full variable domain reads DTGVSQNPRHKITKRGQNVTFRCDPISEHNRLYWYRQTLGQGPEFLTYFQNEAQLEKSRLLSDRFSAERPKGSFSTLEIQRTEQGDSAMYLCASSLSSYEQYFGPGTRLTVT.

The J gene is TRBJ1-2, the V gene TRBV29-1; 10 bases agree with TRBD1. With 7 bases clipped from V and 6 bases from J, the junction kept 8 bases outside the gene matches. The CDR3 runs to 13 residues. CDR1 and CDR2 from the germline V gene are SQVTM and ANQGSEA. The CDR3 nucleotides are TGCAGCGCCTATGGACAGGGGGAACATGGCTACACCTTC. Translating it yields CSAYGQGEHGYTF.

This chain connects TRBV6-4 to TRBJ1-2; D remains unclear. The CDR3 runs 10 residues. The V end lost 5 bases, the J end lost 8 bases, and 6 bases lay between the germline ends. CDR1 is MRHNA and CDR2 is SNTAGT in the germline V gene. Here the CDR3 DNA reads TGTGCCAGCAGTAGGCGAGGCTACACCTTC. It yields the protein CASSRRGYTF.

Turning to this clone: This specimen includes other DNA sequences encoding the same CDR3. The chain is built from TRBV12-3 or TRBV12-4 and TRBJ2-7, with D unclear. CDR3 length: 11 residues. Trimming pared 3 bases from V and 3 bases from J, leaving 3 bases between. Written as DNA, the CDR3 is TGTGCCAGCAGTTTGGGCTACGAGCAGTACTTC. The encoded protein is CASSLGYEQYF.

The chain recombines TRBV3-1 (or the pseudogene TRBV3-2) with TRBJ1-4; the D is unclear. Germline V gene lookup returns CDR1 LGHDT and CDR2 YNNKEL (reference sequence). This CDR3 has 15 amino acids. The V end was cut by 4 bases, the J end by 7 bases, with 16 bases between. CDR3: CASSRALGPFEKLFF. In nucleotides, the CDR3 is TGTGCCAGCAGCCGCGCCCTCGGACCGTTTGAAAAACTGTTTTTT.

This clone was seen at least ten times. The chain joins TRBV19 to TRBJ2-7, with 8 bases that match TRBD1. The CDR3 consists of 14 residues. Trimming took 7 bases from V and 6 from J; bases not matched to a gene: 11. Germline-derived CDR1 and CDR2 are LNHDA and SQIVND (reference sequence). The DNA of the CDR3 is TGTGCCAGTACCCTAGGGACAGGAATAGGCGAGCAGTACTTC. Encoded protein: CASTLGTGIGEQYF. Full variable domain (missing parts from reference TRBV19 and TRBJ2-7): DGGITQSPKYLFRKEGQNVTLSCEQNLNHDAMYWYRQDPGQGLRLIYYSQIVNDFQKGDIAEGYSVSREKKESFPLTVTSAQKNPTAFYLCASTLGTGIGEQYFGPGTRLTVT.

This chain uses TRBV7-9 with TRBJ2-7, with 13 nucleotides matching TRBD2. Trimming took 5 bases from V and 6 from J; bases not matched to a gene: 7. CDR3 length equals 15 residues. The V gene's germline CDR1 is SEHNR and CDR2 FQNEAQ (reference sequence). The CDR3 region has the DNA TGTGCCAGCAGCCGAACCGGGACTAGCGGGGTCGAGCAGTACTTC. Amino acid sequence: CASSRTGTSGVEQYF.

The gene calls are TRBV19 and TRBJ2-1; 10 bases are a match to TRBD2. V lost 8 bases, J lost 7 bases, and 8 bases stayed unmatched. The CDR3 consists of 14 residues. Looked up from germline, CDR1 is LNHDA and CDR2 is SQIVND (reference sequence). CDR3 DNA: TGTGCCAGTTCAAGCGGGGGGGCCAGTAATGAGCAGTTCTTC. This sequence encodes CASSSGGASNEQFF.

This chain's CDR3 is CASSQVADFYNEQFF. CDR3 bases: TGTGCCAGCAGCCAGGTAGCGGATTTCTACAATGAGCAGTTCTTC. The V call is TRBV3-1 (or the pseudogene TRBV3-2), the J call TRBJ2-1; possible D gene TRBD2, 6 bases. The CDR3 runs 15 residues. The germline CDR1 and CDR2 sequences are LGHDT and YNNKEL (reference sequence). V shed 3 bases and J shed 3 bases, with 12 bases lying between them.

The genes are TRBV7-2 and TRBJ2-7, with D tentatively TRBD1 (5 bases). The CDR3 totals 13 residues. Germline V gives CDR1 SGHTA, CDR2 FQGNSA. Trimming took off 3 bases at V and 3 bases at J, with 9 bases between the two ends. CDR3 sequence reads: CASSFPGYYEQYF. The CDR3 region has the DNA TGTGCCAGCAGCTTCCCAGGGTACTACGAGCAGTACTTC.

The chain couples TRBV19 to TRBJ1-3; no definite D call. The CDR3 is 15 residues long. With 3 bases removed from V and 0 bases from J, the gap between germline ends came to 9 bases. CDR1 LNHDA and CDR2 SQIVND come from the germline V gene (reference sequence). The CDR3 loop is CASSILAGSGNTIYF. DNA of the CDR3: TGTGCCAGTAGTATTCTGGCGGGCTCTGGAAACACCATATATTTT.

The V call is TRBV19, the J call TRBJ1-5, with D unclear. The CDR3 contains 16 residues. Germline CDR1 and CDR2: LNHDA and SQIVND (reference sequence). V dropped 3 bases and J dropped 3 bases, with 15 bases sitting between them. The CDR3 bases are TGTGCCAGTAGTATGGATACGGGGTTCGACAATCAGCCCCAGCATTTT. It translates to CASSMDTGFDNQPQHF.

The chain joins TRBV14 to TRBJ1-1; 7 bases are shared with TRBD1. Losses at the gene ends were 5 bases for V and 5 bases for J; bases not matched to a gene: 5. Germline CDR1 reads SGHDN; CDR2 reads FVKESK. CDR3 length equals 13 residues. The CDR3 nucleotides are TGTGCCAGCAGCGCACACAGGGGTACTGAAGCTTTCTTT. This sequence encodes CASSAHRGTEAFF.